Here is one T cell receptor beta chain with its context. The data stem from a study of blood T cell repertoires in COVID-19. Here immunoSEQ multiplex PCR was the method, and the copy in TCRdb shows in-frame clones only, minus some. The sample holds under 250,000 clones, roughly 88% seen once. V lost 1 base to trimming and J lost 2 bases, with 13 bases between them. The CDR3 has 16 amino acids. The germline gives CDR1 SGHNT, CDR2 YENEEA. The sequenced sample was peripheral blood. The genes are TRBV11-3 and TRBJ2-3, with D possibly being TRBD1 (6 bases). The TCR was taken from a man aged 50 to 60 with COVID-19, enrolled during active disease. CDR3 sequence (DNA): TGTGCCAGCAGCTTAGGACAGGTCGGGGACACAGATACGCAGTATTTT. It is translated as CASSLGQVGDTDTQYF.